One sample yielded the 9 T cell receptor beta chains listed below, sequenced in a study of T cell clonality in common variable immunodeficiency. The assay was immunoSEQ multiplex PCR, and TCRdb's table has in-frame clones only and misses some. Recorded here are about 47,000 clones, none singletons. Sequencing used peripheral blood mononuclear cells. These TCRs come from a person aged 18-69 years in good health.

This clone was seen ten or more times. The DNA ends 3 residues before the CDR3 does, and the rest of the CDR3 is filled in from the germline J gene. The genes are TRBV7-6 and TRBJ2-7; no clear D gene. Germline CDR1 reads SGHVS; CDR2 reads FNYEAQ. This CDR3 is 16 amino acids long. Trimming took 5 bases from V and 5 from J, leaving 22 bases between them. Incomplete CDR3 DNA: TGTGCCAGCAGCCCTCAAGGCCGACGTCCTAGTCACGAG. Encoded protein: CASSPQGRRPSHE. The whole CDR3 sequence is CASSPQGRRPSHEQYF.

This clone has ten or more counts. The read halts 3 residues ahead of the CDR3 end, with the missing end drawn from the germline J gene. The chain employs TRBV30 and TRBJ1-6, with D tentatively TRBD1 (5 bases). Trimming pared 2 bases from V and 4 bases from J, leaving 15 bases between. The CDR3 contains 16 residues. CDR1 and CDR2 from the germline V gene are GTSNPN and SVGIG (reference sequence). CDR3: CAWSNPNRPYNSPLHF. CDR3 DNA, as far as it was read: TGTGCCTGGAGTAACCCAAACAGGCCTTATAATTCACCC.

There are many counts of this clone. The read falls 3 residues short of the CDR3 end, and the missing part is taken from the germline J gene. The gene calls are TRBV30 and TRBJ2-4; D remains ambiguous. The CDR3 is 14 amino acids. Trimming removed 5 bases at V and 1 base at J, with 12 bases between. Germline V gene data show CDR1 as GTSNPN and CDR2 as SVGIG (reference sequence). CDR3 region: CAWCVPRAKNIQYF. The DNA read from the CDR3 is TGTGCCTGGTGCGTCCCTCGGGCCAAAAACATT.

This clone was counted at least ten times. The read terminates 3 residues ahead of where the CDR3 ends, so the germline J gene completes it. This sequence joins TRBV18 and TRBJ2-5; 8 bases align to TRBD2. The trim removed 6 bases at V and 7 bases at J, leaving 7 bases unmatched. This CDR3 contains 13 residues. Per the germline V gene, CDR1 is KGHSH and CDR2 is LQKENI. The CDR3 bases that were read are TGTGCCAGCTCGACGGGACTAGTGGGGACC. Translated, it gives CASSTGLVGT. The full CDR3 protein reads CASSTGLVGTQYF.

There are a few counts of this clone. The CDR3 protein is CASSFAAGLSNQPQHF. The DNA read from the CDR3 is TGTGCCAGCAGCTTTGCTGCAGGGTTAAGCAATCAGCCC. The V and J genes are TRBV7-6 and TRBJ1-5; the D gene is possibly TRBD1 (5 bases). The missing CDR3 end, 3 residues past where the read stops, is filled in from the germline J gene. Germline V gives CDR1 SGHVS, CDR2 FNYEAQ. The CDR3 runs to 16 residues. Trimming shortened V by 3 bases and J by 1 base, and 13 bases separated the two germline ends.

The CDR3 protein is CASTPKAANGAFF. The part of the CDR3 DNA that was read is TGTGCCAGCACCCCAAAGGCTGCCAACGGG. V is TRBV7-8 and J is TRBJ1-1; unclear D gene. The read comes to an end 3 residues before the CDR3 does, leaving the germline J gene to fill in the end. From germline, CDR1 is SGHVS and CDR2 FQNEAQ. This CDR3 has 13 residues.

This clone was observed at least ten times. The CDR3 extends 3 residues past the end of the read, so its final part is completed from the germline J gene. The chain couples TRBV13 to TRBJ1-5; possible D gene TRBD1, 6 bases. This CDR3 spans 12 amino acids. CDR1 and CDR2 from the germline V gene are PRHDT and FYEKMQ (reference sequence). The germline V and J ends were trimmed by 4 bases and 6 bases, with 7 bases remaining between them. This chain's CDR3 is CASSWGPQPQHF. Partial CDR3 DNA: TGTGCCAGCAGCTGGGGGCCTCAGCCC.

This clone appeared many times. CDR3 residues: CASSMGQRLMPYEQYF. Partial CDR3 DNA: TGTGCCAGTAGTATGGGACAGAGATTGATGCCCTACGAG. This chain links TRBV19 with TRBJ2-7; TRBD1 aligns across 7 bases. The read stops 3 residues short of the end of the CDR3; the missing end is completed from the germline J gene. V lost 3 bases to trimming and J lost 2 bases; unmatched junction nucleotides: 10. The germline V gene has CDR1 LNHDA and CDR2 SQIVND (reference sequence). The CDR3 totals 16 residues.

This clone was recorded many times. The read terminates 3 residues ahead of where the CDR3 ends, so the germline J gene completes it. The gene calls are TRBV2 and TRBJ2-1; tentatively, D is TRBD1 (6 bases). V lost 2 bases and J 8 bases, leaving 22 bases between the germline ends. Germline V gene data show CDR1 as SNHLY and CDR2 as FYNNEI. The CDR3 is 17 amino acids. The CDR3 reads CASSEPLIRQAGHEQFF. The DNA read from the CDR3 is TGTGCCAGCAGTGAACCTTTAATTCGACAGGCAGGACATGAG.